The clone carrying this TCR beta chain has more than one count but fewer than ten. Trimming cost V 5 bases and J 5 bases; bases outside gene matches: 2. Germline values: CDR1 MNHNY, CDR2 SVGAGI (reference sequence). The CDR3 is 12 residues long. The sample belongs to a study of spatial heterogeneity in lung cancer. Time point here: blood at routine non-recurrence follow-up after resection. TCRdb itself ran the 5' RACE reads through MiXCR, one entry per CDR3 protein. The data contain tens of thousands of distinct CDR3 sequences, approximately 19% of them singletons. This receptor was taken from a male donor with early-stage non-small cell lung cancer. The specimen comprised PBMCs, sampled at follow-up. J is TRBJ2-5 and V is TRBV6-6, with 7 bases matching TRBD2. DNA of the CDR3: TGTGCCAGCAGTATGCGGGGGGAGACCCAGTACTTC. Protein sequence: CASSMRGETQYF.